The 32 T cell receptor beta chains presented below share a single source sample, sequenced in a study of blood T cell repertoires in COVID-19. This table comes from immunoSEQ multiplex PCR, and its TCRdb copy is limited to in-frame clones, with some not included. The table lists roughly 29,000 clones, about 83% of them singletons. Sample: peripheral blood. These receptors were taken from a man in his 70s with active COVID-19.

The chain has TRBV18 and TRBJ1-4, with TRBD1 matching over 9 bases. V dropped 1 base and J dropped 5; count of bases not matched to a gene: 5. Germline assignment: CDR1 KGHSH and CDR2 LQKENI. This CDR3 has 16 residues. The CDR3 here is CASSPQTGGENEKLFF. The CDR3 DNA sequence: TGTGCCAGCTCACCACAAACAGGGGGCGAAAATGAAAAACTGTTTTTT. Looking up the rest from reference TRBV18 and TRBJ1-4 gives the full variable domain: NAGVMQNPRHLVRRRGQEARLRCSPMKGHSHVYWYRQLPEEGLKFMVYLQKENIIDESGMPKERFSAEFPKEGPSILRIQQVVRGDSAAYFCASSPQTGGENEKLFFGSGTQLSVL.

This clone was found a few times. V is TRBV20-1 and J is TRBJ2-1; D possibly corresponds to TRBD2 (6 bases). The CDR3 runs 11 residues. CDR1 and CDR2 (germline): DFQATT, SNEGSKA (reference sequence). Trimming took off 5 bases at V and 9 bases at J, with 11 bases between the two ends. The CDR3 loop reads CSAPGEVEQFF. CDR3 sequence (DNA): TGCAGTGCTCCGGGAGAGGTTGAGCAGTTCTTC.

This clone has a handful of counts. The J gene is TRBJ1-2, the V gene TRBV7-3; D not resolved. The ends were cut back, 6 bases at V and 3 bases at J, with 14 bases in the middle. Looked up from germline, CDR1 is SGHTA and CDR2 is FQGTGA. CDR3 length equals 14 residues. This chain's CDR3 is CASRSPSVDYGYTF. In nucleotides, the CDR3 is TGTGCCAGCAGGTCTCCCTCCGTAGACTATGGCTACACCTTC.

The V call is TRBV6-1, the J call TRBJ2-3; 9 bases are shared with TRBD2. CDR1 and CDR2 from the germline V gene are MNHNS and SASEGT. The V gene end was trimmed by 1 base and the J gene end by 0 bases; junction bases not matched to a gene: 8. The CDR3 is made up of 18 amino acids. The CDR3 protein is CASSEDLAGRSSTDTQYF. The DNA for the CDR3 is TGTGCCAGCAGTGAAGATCTAGCGGGGAGATCTAGCACAGATACGCAGTATTTT.

The rearrangement links TRBV2 to TRBJ2-7; a possible D gene is TRBD2 (5 bases). V lost 8 bases and J lost 0, with 8 bases in between. This CDR3 is built from 12 residues. Germline lookup yields CDR1 SNHLY and CDR2 FYNNEI. The DNA of the CDR3 is TGTGCCAGCGAGGGCCTCTCCTACGAGCAGTACTTC. Its translation is CASEGLSYEQYF. The complete variable domain, with remaining parts taken from reference TRBV2 and TRBJ2-7, reads EPEVTQTPSHQVTQMGQEVILRCVPISNHLYFYWYRQILGQKVEFLVSFYNNEISEKSEIFDDQFSVERPDGSNFTLKIRSTKLEDSAMYFCASEGLSYEQYFGPGTRLTVT.

The chain combines TRBV5-1 with TRBJ1-5, with a tentative D call TRBD1 (5 bases). Germline loops: CDR1 SGHRS, CDR2 YFSETQ. This CDR3 spans 14 amino acids. The ends were cut back, 2 bases at V and 7 bases at J, with 13 bases in the middle. This CDR3 reads CASSFRPGSQPQHF. In DNA, the CDR3 is TGCGCCAGCAGCTTTAGACCAGGGTCCCAGCCCCAGCATTTT.

The CDR3 sequence is CASSFNRVQTQYF. CDR3 DNA sequence: TGTGCCAGCAGCTTCAACAGGGTCCAGACCCAGTACTTC. The gene calls are TRBV7-2 and TRBJ2-5; D is perhaps TRBD1 (6 bases). Per the germline V gene, CDR1 is SGHTA and CDR2 is FQGNSA. The germline V and J ends were trimmed by 3 bases and 6 bases, with 11 bases remaining between them. CDR3 size: 13 residues.

This clone was seen a single time. The DNA of the CDR3 is TGTGCCAGCAGCCGTATAATTAGGGAGCTGTTTTTT. It yields the protein CASSRIIRELFF. The V and J genes are TRBV11-2 and TRBJ2-2; D unclear. V lost 5 bases, J lost 9 bases, and 10 bases lay in between. Germline lookup yields CDR1 SGHAT and CDR2 FQNNGV. This CDR3 spans 12 amino acids.

The gene calls are TRBV30 and TRBJ2-7; the match to TRBD1 covers 12 bases. CDR1 and CDR2 (germline): GTSNPN, SVGIG (reference sequence). This CDR3 spans 15 amino acids. V shed 3 bases, J shed 2 bases, and the junction held 5 bases outside the gene matches. The CDR3 DNA reads as TGTGCCTGGAGCGCCGGGACAGGGGGCCCCTACGAGCAGTACTTC. Its protein product is CAWSAGTGGPYEQYF.

The rearrangement joins TRBV5-1 to TRBJ2-1, with 14 bases aligning to TRBD2. The CDR3 extends over 15 amino acids. Germline V lookup: CDR1 SGHRS, CDR2 YFSETQ. The J segment lost 9 bases and the V segment lost 1 base, leaving 3 bases of the junction unmatched. The CDR3 loop reads CASSLTGTSGGEQFF. The DNA for the CDR3 is TGCGCCAGCAGCTTGACCGGGACTAGCGGGGGTGAGCAGTTCTTC.

This clone appeared a few times. The chain employs TRBV7-9 and TRBJ1-6; D call uncertain. CDR1 and CDR2 (germline): SEHNR, FQNEAQ (reference sequence). Trimming took off 7 bases at V and 9 bases at J, with 10 bases between the two ends. The CDR3 is 12 residues long. The CDR3 bases are TGTGCCAGCACCAAGGGAGTTTCACCCCTCCACTTT. As protein: CASTKGVSPLHF.

DNA of the CDR3: TGTGCCAGCAGTTTAGGACAGGGCTATGGCTACACCTTC. This codes for CASSLGQGYGYTF. The chain couples TRBV27 to TRBJ1-2, with 8 bases matching TRBD1. This CDR3 region has 13 residues. CDR1 is MNHEY, CDR2 SMNVEV, per germline (reference sequence). V lost 2 bases to trimming and J lost 4 bases; unmatched junction nucleotides: 0.

V and J are TRBV7-9 and TRBJ2-1, with D unresolved. V was shortened by 5 bases and J by 5 bases, with 13 bases between the two germline ends. The CDR3 runs 14 residues. The V gene's germline CDR1 is SEHNR and CDR2 FQNEAQ (reference sequence). The CDR3 protein is CASSPGATHNEQFF. CDR3 coding DNA: TGTGCCAGCAGCCCTGGAGCGACCCACAATGAGCAGTTCTTC.

This clone was observed a few times. V gene TRBV6-1 combines with J gene TRBJ2-7; TRBD2 aligns across 10 bases. After removal of 4 bases from V and 3 bases from J, the junction contained 9 bases not matched to a gene. The CDR3 extends over 16 amino acids. The V gene's germline CDR1 is MNHNS and CDR2 SASEGT. CDR3 loop: CASSGARTSGDYEQYF. CDR3 in DNA: TGTGCCAGCAGTGGGGCCCGGACTAGCGGAGACTACGAGCAGTACTTC.

The gene calls are TRBV9 and TRBJ2-3, with D perhaps TRBD1 (6 bases). The CDR3 loop spans 14 amino acids. The V gene's germline CDR1 is SGDLS and CDR2 YYNGEE. V was pared by 4 bases and J by 1 base, with 10 bases between. The CDR3 sequence: CASSIQGGTDTQYF. CDR3 nucleotides: TGTGCCAGCAGCATACAGGGTGGCACAGATACGCAGTATTTT.

The V gene is TRBV18, the J gene TRBJ1-2, with D unclear. The CDR3 contains 14 residues. The germline V gene encodes CDR1 KGHSH and CDR2 LQKENI. The V gene lost 2 bases and the J gene lost 5 bases, with 12 bases spanning the gap. The CDR3 here is CASSPNWESYGYTF. In DNA form, the CDR3 reads TGTGCCAGCTCACCAAACTGGGAGTCTTATGGCTACACCTTC.

The genes are TRBV29-1 and TRBJ1-4; perhaps TRBD1 as D (6 bases). Looked up from germline, CDR1 is SQVTM and CDR2 is ANQGSEA. The CDR3 length is 12 residues. V was cut by 7 bases and J by 4 bases, with 10 bases left in between. CDR3 sequence: CSAGHLNEKLFF. CDR3 sequence (DNA): TGCAGCGCGGGACATCTTAATGAAAAACTGTTTTTT.

This clone has only one observation. This chain joins TRBV9 and TRBJ2-7, with TRBD1 matching over 12 bases. The CDR3 length is 16 residues. Germline CDR1 reads SGDLS; CDR2 reads YYNGEE. Trimming cost V 0 bases and J 5 bases; bases outside gene matches: 6. DNA of the CDR3: TGTGCCAGCAGCGTAGGGGGGACAGGGGGCGCAGACGAGCAGTACTTC. Protein: CASSVGGTGGADEQYF.

The rearrangement uses TRBV5-6 and TRBJ2-7; 7 positions match TRBD1. V was clipped by 3 bases and J by 1 base; unmatched bases: 10. This CDR3 contains 16 residues. Germline CDR1 and CDR2: SGHDT and YYEEEE. The CDR3 is CASSSKNRGPSYEQYF. The CDR3 DNA sequence: TGTGCCAGCAGCTCGAAAAACAGGGGACCTTCCTACGAGCAGTACTTC.

The V call is TRBV11-1, the J call TRBJ2-4, with D possibly matching TRBD1 (5 bases). Per the germline V gene, CDR1 is SGHAT and CDR2 is FQDESV (reference sequence). The length of the CDR3 is 15 residues. V lost 5 bases and J lost 4, with 15 bases in between. CDR3 residues: CASSPFRGEKNIQYF. The CDR3 coding sequence is TGTGCCAGCAGCCCCTTTAGGGGCGAGAAAAACATTCAGTACTTC.

The chain carries TRBV7-8 and TRBJ2-3, with 15 bases fitting TRBD2. Germline trimming cut 5 bases from V and 9 bases from J; bases unmatched to any gene: 18. Germline CDR1 is SGHVS and CDR2 is FQNEAQ. This CDR3 spans 19 amino acids. CDR3 sequence reads: CASSAGLAGGPGPQRTQYF. DNA of the CDR3: TGTGCCAGCAGCGCGGGACTAGCGGGAGGACCGGGTCCACAGAGAACGCAGTATTTT.

The rearrangement links TRBV5-4 to TRBJ1-2; D uncertain. This CDR3 is 13 amino acids long. The germline V gene has CDR1 SGHNT and CDR2 YYREEE (reference sequence). V lost 4 bases and J lost 6, with 13 bases in between. This CDR3 reads CASSTRGSHGYTF. CDR3 nucleotide sequence: TGTGCCAGCAGCACGAGAGGATCGCATGGCTACACCTTC.

V usage is TRBV4-1 and J usage is TRBJ1-2; a weak D match, TRBD1 (5 bases). CDR3 length equals 15 residues. The ends were cut back, 5 bases at V and 8 bases at J, with 21 bases in the middle. In germline, CDR1 is MGHRA, CDR2 YSYEKL. CDR3 sequence reads: CASSSFLGPPEGYTF. CDR3 in DNA: TGCGCCAGCAGCTCCTTCTTGGGGCCACCCGAGGGCTACACCTTC.

V gene TRBV5-1 combines with J gene TRBJ1-2, with D perhaps TRBD1 (6 bases). V was pared by 4 bases and J by 10 bases, with 17 bases between. CDR1 SGHRS and CDR2 YFSETQ come from the germline V gene. This CDR3 spans 13 amino acids. DNA of the CDR3: TGCGCCAGCAGCCCGAGGGGGGGCGGGGACTACACCTTC. It encodes CASSPRGGGDYTF.

The rearrangement links TRBV21-1 to TRBJ2-1; the D call of TRBD2 is as the table states it, not checked on the DNA. TRBV21-1 is designated a pseudogene. The CDR3 length is 13 residues. The CDR3 here is CASRGLAGNEQFF. In nucleotides, the CDR3 is TGTGCCAGCAGAGGACTAGCAGGCAATGAGCAGTTCTTC.

This sequence joins TRBV15 and TRBJ2-1; no definite D call. This CDR3 is built from 14 residues. Trimming removed 1 base at V and 5 bases at J, with 9 bases between. Germline values: CDR1 LNHNV, CDR2 YYDKDF (reference sequence). This CDR3 is CATSRVPRNNEQFF. CDR3 DNA sequence: TGTGCCACCAGCAGAGTTCCCCGTAACAATGAGCAGTTCTTC.

The table lists this clone with a few counts. This sequence joins TRBV6-6 and TRBJ1-3; D is unresolved. CDR3 length: 14 residues. The germline V gene has CDR1 MNHNY and CDR2 SVGAGI (reference sequence). The V and J ends lost 2 bases and 2 bases respectively, with 7 bases between them. The CDR3 DNA reads TGTGCCAGCAGTTACGGGGAGGCTGGAAACACCATATATTTT. This encodes CASSYGEAGNTIYF.

This chain joins TRBV7-9 and TRBJ2-7; D is uncertain. CDR3 size: 12 residues. Germline CDR1 reads SEHNR; CDR2 reads FQNEAQ (reference sequence). Trimming removed 4 bases from V and 2 bases from J, with 6 bases in between. The CDR3 spells CASSSETYEQYF. In DNA, the CDR3 is TGTGCCAGCAGCTCAGAAACCTACGAGCAGTACTTC. The full variable domain, with the rest looked up from reference TRBV7-9 and TRBJ2-7, is DTGVSQNPRHKITKRGQNVTFRCDPISEHNRLYWYRQTLGQGPEFLTYFQNEAQLEKSRLLSDRFSAERPKGSFSTLEIQRTEQGDSAMYLCASSSETYEQYFGPGTRLTVT.

This clone was seen repeatedly, ten times or more. The J gene is TRBJ1-2, the V gene TRBV24-1; TRBD1 might be the D (5 bases). Trimming shortened V by 4 bases and J by 2 bases, and 13 bases separated the two germline ends. This CDR3 is 15 amino acids long. Germline V gene data show CDR1 as KGHDR and CDR2 as SFDVKD. CDR3 residues: CATSDGGVGNYGYTF. The CDR3, as DNA: TGTGCCACCAGTGACGGGGGTGTTGGGAACTATGGCTACACCTTC.

The chain uses TRBV5-1 and TRBJ2-1; the match to TRBD2 covers 14 bases. The junction had 11 bases not matched to a gene; V was cut back by 0 bases and J by 0 bases. Looked up from germline, CDR1 is SGHRS and CDR2 is YFSETQ. This CDR3 spans 21 amino acids. CDR3 sequence reads: CASSLGPPGLAGVGSYNEQFF. Here the CDR3 DNA reads TGCGCCAGCAGCTTGGGACCTCCGGGACTAGCGGGAGTTGGCTCCTACAATGAGCAGTTCTTC.

The chain combines TRBV18 with TRBJ2-7; D gene unclear. Germline CDR1 KGHSH, CDR2 LQKENI. Deletions cut 6 bases from V and 0 bases from J, with 18 bases between. This CDR3 has 16 amino acids. CDR3 amino acids: CASSATGSRSSYEQYF. CDR3 sequence (DNA): TGTGCCAGCTCGGCTACCGGGTCCAGAAGCTCCTACGAGCAGTACTTC.

This chain links TRBV27 with TRBJ2-1; weak D call: TRBD2 (5 bases). The V end lost 4 bases, the J end lost 0 bases, and 10 bases lay between the germline ends. Germline lookup yields CDR1 MNHEY and CDR2 SMNVEV (reference sequence). The CDR3 has 15 amino acids. The CDR3 DNA sequence: TGTGCCAGCAGTTCCAATAGCGACTCCTACAATGAGCAGTTCTTC. The encoded protein is CASSSNSDSYNEQFF.